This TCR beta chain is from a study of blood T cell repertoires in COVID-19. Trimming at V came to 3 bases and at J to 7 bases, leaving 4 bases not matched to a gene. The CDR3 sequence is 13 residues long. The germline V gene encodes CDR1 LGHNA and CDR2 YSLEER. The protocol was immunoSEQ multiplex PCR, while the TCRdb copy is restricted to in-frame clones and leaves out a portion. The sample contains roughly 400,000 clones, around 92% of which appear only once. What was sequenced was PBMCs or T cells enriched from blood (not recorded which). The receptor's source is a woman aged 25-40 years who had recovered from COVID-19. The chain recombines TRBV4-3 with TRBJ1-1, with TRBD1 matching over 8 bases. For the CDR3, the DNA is TGCGCCAGCAGCCAGGACAGGGTGGGTGAAGCTTTCTTT. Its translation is CASSQDRVGEAFF.